This is a list of T cell receptor beta chains from one sample in a study of T cells in Graves' hyperthyroidism and ophthalmopathy. MiXCR, run by TCRdb on the multiplex PCR reads, gives a single entry per CDR3 protein. Of about 370,000 distinct CDR3 sequences listed, roughly 15% were seen once; the top ten hold under 25%. The material sequenced was blood. These TCRs come from a woman aged 60-75 years with Graves' ophthalmopathy. The CDR3 runs from the conserved cysteine through the conserved F or W. A D gene is named only where the DNA matches it firmly. Part of the rows lack a size; the others show once, few, many or a class for expanded clones.

>TRBD2|few|TRBJ2-5|TRBV10-2
TGCGCCAGCAGGCGGACTAGCGGGGGTAAAGAGACCCAGTACTTC
CASRRTSGGKETQYF
>-|-|TRBJ1-5|TRBV12-3/TRBV12-4
TGTGCCAGCAGATTTAGCGGAGTCGGGGGGTCCCAGCATTTT
CASRFSGVGGSQHF
>-|many|TRBJ2-2|TRBV11-3
TGTGCCAGCAGCTCCTACGGGACGGTGGGCACCGGGGAGCTGTTTTTT
CASSSYGTVGTGELFF
>TRBD2|many|TRBJ2-3|TRBV6-1
TGTGCCAGCAGACCCGGACTAGCGGGAGGAGATACGCAGTATTTT
CASRPGLAGGDTQYF
>TRBD2|-|TRBJ2-1|TRBV27
TGTGCCAGCAGTTCTCTAGCGGGAGTTAGAGAGCAGTTCTTC
CASSSLAGVREQFF
>TRBD1|many|TRBJ1-2|TRBV7-2
TGTGCCAGCACCTCCACTCGAGGGGGCAAAGCTAACTATGGCTACACCTTC
CASTSTRGGKANYGYTF
>TRBD2|few|TRBJ2-5|TRBV30
TGTGCCTGGAGTGTAGCGGGAGTGTCCCAGTACTTC
CAWSVAGVSQYF
>TRBD2|many|TRBJ2-3|TRBV2
TGTGCCAGCACGGGACTAGGGGGAGATACGCAGTATTTT
CASTGLGGDTQYF
>-|few|TRBJ1-2|TRBV5-1
TGCGCCAGCAGCCCGACCCAGGGCGGCTACACCTTC
CASSPTQGGYTF
>-|few|TRBJ2-1|TRBV5-1
TGCGCCAGCAGCTTACTAGACAATGAGCAGTTCTTC
CASSLLDNEQFF
>TRBD2|many|TRBJ2-1|TRBV28
TGTGCCAGCAGTTTTAGTGATACTAGCGGGAGGTTGAGGCAGTTCTTC
CASSFSDTSGRLRQFF
>-|many|TRBJ2-7|TRBV5-1
TGCGCCAGCAGCTTGGTATTAGCGACCGTCTACGAGCAGTACTTC
CASSLVLATVYEQYF
>TRBD1|-|TRBJ1-1|TRBV19
TGTGCCAGTAGTGCACGACAGGGTGGGGACACTGAAGCTTTCTTT
CASSARQGGDTEAFF
>-|few|TRBJ2-3|TRBV10-3
TGTGCCATCAGTGTGGGGCTAGCCGTTACAGATACGCAGTATTTT
CAISVGLAVTDTQYF
>-|few|TRBJ2-1|TRBV29-1
TGCAGCGTTGATGCGGGATTCAATGAGCAGTTCTTC
CSVDAGFNEQFF
>-|-|TRBJ2-6|TRBV30
TGTGCCTGGAGTGTGGCTTCTGGGGCCAACGTCCTGACTTTC
CAWSVASGANVLTF
>TRBD2|-|TRBJ2-7|TRBV20-1
TGCAGTGCCCCGGGACTAGCGTACGAGCAGTACTTC
CSAPGLAYEQYF
>-|many|TRBJ2-2|TRBV18
TGTGCCAGCTCACCACAGGGAATCGGGGAGCTGTTTTTT
CASSPQGIGELFF
>TRBD1|many|TRBJ2-1|TRBV7-2
TGTGCCAGCAGCTTAACAGGGACAGGGGTCTACAATGAGCAGTTCTTC
CASSLTGTGVYNEQFF
>TRBD1|many|TRBJ1-2|TRBV29-1
TGCAGCACCGCTACAGGGGGAAGGAACTATGGCTACACCTTC
CSTATGGRNYGYTF
>-|many|TRBJ2-7|TRBV12-3/TRBV12-4
TGTGCCAGCAGCCAAATGACCTACGAGCAGTACTTC
CASSQMTYEQYF
>-|-|TRBJ2-3|TRBV19
TGTGCCAGTAGTGTCCAAACGGGACGGGGCACAGATACGCAGTATTTT
CASSVQTGRGTDTQYF
>TRBD2|-|TRBJ2-7|TRBV18
TGTGCCAGCTCACCGAGGGAGGGCACCTCCTACGAGCAGTACTTC
CASSPREGTSYEQYF
>-|many|TRBJ2-1|TRBV12-3/TRBV12-4
TGTGCCAGCAGTGGTACTGAGCAGTTCTTC
CASSGTEQFF
>TRBD1|many|TRBJ1-6|TRBV7-9
TGTGCCAGCAGCGCCGGGACAGGTGGTTCACCCCTCCACTTT
CASSAGTGGSPLHF
>-|many|TRBJ1-5|TRBV28
TGTGCCAGCAGTTCAACCGCAGGGGCGAGTCAGCCCCAGCATTTT
CASSSTAGASQPQHF
>TRBD1|many|TRBJ2-5|TRBV30
TGTGCCTGGAGGGCCCCGGGGACAGGGATCCAAGAGACCCAGTACTTC
CAWRAPGTGIQETQYF
>-|few|TRBJ2-5|TRBV5-1
TGCGCCAGCAGCACCTTTGAGGGGGTCCAAGAGACCCAGTACTTC
CASSTFEGVQETQYF
>-|many|TRBJ2-3|TRBV6-1
TGTGCCAGCCGCAAGAATACAGCGGGACAGGCAGATACGCAGTATTTT
CASRKNTAGQADTQYF
>TRBD2|few|TRBJ2-2|TRBV19
TGTGCCAGTAGTATGGCTAGCGGGATAACCGGGGAGCTGTTTTTT
CASSMASGITGELFF
>TRBD2|many|TRBJ2-7|TRBV2
TGTGCCAGCAGTGAGCGGAGACCGGGGGGACTAGCTTTCTACGAGCAGTACTTC
CASSERRPGGLAFYEQYF
>-|few|TRBJ1-5|TRBV20-1
TGCAGTGCTAGAGCCTCGGGACTTTATAGCAATCAGCCCCAGCATTTT
CSARASGLYSNQPQHF
>-|few|TRBJ2-5|TRBV20-1
TGCAGTGCTAGATTTGCTGGAGTAGAGACCCAGTACTTC
CSARFAGVETQYF
>-|-|TRBJ2-2|TRBV19
TGTGCCAGTAGTTGGCAGATCACCGGGGAGCTGTTTTTT
CASSWQITGELFF
>-|few|TRBJ2-3|TRBV20-1
TGCAGTGCTCATCGACGGGGTACAGATACGCAGTATTTT
CSAHRRGTDTQYF
>-|many|TRBJ1-5|TRBV27
TGTGCCAGCAGACCAGCGGGCGGCAATCAGCCCCAGCATTTT
CASRPAGGNQPQHF
>-|many|TRBJ2-7|TRBV14
TGTGCCAGCAGCCAAATGTTTAGCGCCTACGAGCAGTACTTC
CASSQMFSAYEQYF
>-|-|TRBJ2-5|TRBV27
TGTGCCAGCAGGGCTGCGGGGAGAGAGACCCAGTACTTC
CASRAAGRETQYF
>TRBD1|few|TRBJ1-5|TRBV6-1
TGTGCCAGCAGTGTCACAGGGGGTCATCAGCCCCAGCATTTT
CASSVTGGHQPQHF
>-|-|TRBJ2-1|TRBV19
TGTGCCAGTAGTATAGATCTGTGGGGACCGAACTCCTACAATGAGCAGTTCTTC
CASSIDLWGPNSYNEQFF
>-|many|TRBJ2-7|TRBV7-9
TGTGCCAGCAGCTACATCTCCTCCTACGAGCAGTACTTC
CASSYISSYEQYF
>TRBD2|-|TRBJ2-1|TRBV12-5
TGTGCTAGTGGTTTGCCTTGGGGACTAGCGGGAGGACTCTACAATGAGCAGTTCTTC
CASGLPWGLAGGLYNEQFF
>-|-|TRBJ2-7|TRBV7-3
TGTGCCAGCAGCTTAACGGGATCCTTAACCTACGAGCAGTACTTC
CASSLTGSLTYEQYF
>-|few|TRBJ1-1|TRBV28
TGTGCCAGCAGTCCCGGGGGAGGGGCTGCGAACACTGAAGCTTTCTTT
CASSPGGGAANTEAFF
>-|many|TRBJ2-1|TRBV5-1
TGCGCCAGCAGCTCCCTTTGGCTCCATGAGCAGTTCTTC
CASSSLWLHEQFF
>-|few|TRBJ2-6|TRBV20-1
TGCAGTGCTGGCCAAGGCGGGCAAGGGGCCAACGTCCTGACTTTC
CSAGQGGQGANVLTF
>-|-|TRBJ2-2|TRBV27
TGTGCCAGCAGTCCACGATCGGTAGGGGGTGGGACCGGGGAGCTGTTTTTT
CASSPRSVGGGTGELFF
>TRBD1|many|TRBJ1-1|TRBV12-3/TRBV12-4
TGTGCCAGCAGCCGGACAGGGAACACTGAAGCTTTCTTT
CASSRTGNTEAFF
>TRBD2|few|TRBJ2-1|TRBV7-9
TGTGCCAGCAGCTTAGAAAGGGCGGGAGGGCCCAATGAGCAGTTCTTC
CASSLERAGGPNEQFF
>TRBD1|-|TRBJ1-2|TRBV4-1
TGCGCCAGCAGCCTCATCACAGGGGGCGAGGGCAATGGCTACACCTTC
CASSLITGGEGNGYTF
>-|many|TRBJ1-4|TRBV7-9
TGTGCCAGCAGCTTAGGCCAGGCATTTGAAAAACTGTTTTTT
CASSLGQAFEKLFF
>-|many|TRBJ2-2|TRBV11-2
TGTGCCAGCAGCTCGCCACAAGGGCACCATGCGAACACCGGGGAGCTGTTTTTT
CASSSPQGHHANTGELFF
>-|-|TRBJ1-3|TRBV28
TGTGCCAGCAGTCCCGGGCACACAGGGAACACCATATATTTT
CASSPGHTGNTIYF